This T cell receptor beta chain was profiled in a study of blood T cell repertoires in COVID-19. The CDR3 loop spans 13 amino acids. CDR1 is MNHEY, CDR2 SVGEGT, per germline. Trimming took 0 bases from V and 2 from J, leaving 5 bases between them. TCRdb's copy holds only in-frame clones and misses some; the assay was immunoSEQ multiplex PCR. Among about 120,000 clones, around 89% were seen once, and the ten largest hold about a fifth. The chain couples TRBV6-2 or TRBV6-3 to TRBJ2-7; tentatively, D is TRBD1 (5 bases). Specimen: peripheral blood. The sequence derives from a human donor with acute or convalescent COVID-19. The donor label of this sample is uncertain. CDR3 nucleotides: TGTGCCAGCAGTTACTCGACAGCCTACGAGCAGTACTTC. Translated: CASSYSTAYEQYF.